Shown below are 28 T cell receptor beta chains from a single sample sequenced in a study of blood T cell repertoires in COVID-19. Some clones are missing from TCRdb's copy, which holds only in-frame ones; the method was immunoSEQ multiplex PCR. The sample consists of about 100,000 clones, more than 70% of them appearing once. Material: peripheral blood. All receptors derive from a middle-aged man with active or convalescent COVID-19.

This clone was detected a few times. This chain links TRBV11-2 with TRBJ2-7; D unclear. CDR1 is SGHAT and CDR2 is FQNNGV in the germline V gene. V was cut by 5 bases and J by 4 bases, with 27 bases left in between. The CDR3 totals 18 residues. The CDR3 DNA is TGTGCCAGCAGCCCCACTTCGAGGCGTCGCGGAGCCCCGTACGAGCAGTACTTC. Encoded protein: CASSPTSRRRGAPYEQYF. The whole variable domain, filled in from reference TRBV11-2 and TRBJ2-7, reads EAGVAQSPRYKIIEKRQSVAFWCNPISGHATLYWYQQILGQGPKLLIQFQNNGVVDDSQLPKDRFSAERLKGVDSTLKIQPAKLEDSAVYLCASSPTSRRRGAPYEQYFGPGTRLTVT.

This clone was seen only a few times. The rearrangement joins TRBV6-1 to TRBJ2-1; perhaps TRBD1 as D (6 bases). CDR1 is MNHNS, CDR2 SASEGT, per germline. Deletions cut 2 bases from V and 9 bases from J, with 20 bases between. The CDR3 covers 16 residues. In DNA, the CDR3 is TGTGCCAGCAGTGAACTCGGCAGGGGTTATGTTCCTGAGCAGTTCTTC. Its translation: CASSELGRGYVPEQFF.

A single count supports this clone. CDR3 DNA: TGTGCCAGCTCACCATCACAGGGGCTCGGAAACACCATATATTTT. Its protein product is CASSPSQGLGNTIYF. The J gene is TRBJ1-3, the V gene TRBV18, with 7 nucleotides matching TRBD1. The CDR3 sequence is 15 residues long. Germline trimming cut 2 bases from V and 4 bases from J; bases unmatched to any gene: 5. Germline V gene lookup returns CDR1 KGHSH and CDR2 LQKENI.

The chain carries TRBV4-3 and TRBJ2-2; 13 positions agree with TRBD2. The CDR3 runs to 17 residues. Germline-derived CDR1 and CDR2 are LGHNA and YSLEER. Trimming took 3 bases from V and 6 from J; bases not matched to a gene: 7. The DNA for the CDR3 is TGCGCCAGCAGCCAGGGGACTAGCGGGATGAGGTCCGGGGAGCTGTTTTTT. Translated, it gives CASSQGTSGMRSGELFF.

The chain uses TRBV28 and TRBJ2-7; 7 positions match TRBD2. Germline CDR1 reads MDHEN; CDR2 reads SYDVKM. The CDR3 has 13 residues. CDR3 region: CACSGEGTYEQYF. DNA for the CDR3: TGTGCGTGCTCGGGGGAGGGCACCTACGAGCAGTACTTC.

This clone was found a few times. The CDR3 nucleotides read TGTGCCAGCAGTTACTCAAGGGGCCCCCCCAGTGAGGCCCAGTACTTC. This encodes CASSYSRGPPSEAQYF. The chain has TRBV6-5 and TRBJ2-5, with D tentatively TRBD1 (5 bases). V was clipped by 0 bases and J by 9 bases, with 20 bases between them. Germline CDR1 reads MNHEY; CDR2 reads SVGAGI. This CDR3 has 16 amino acids.

This clone was counted between two and nine times. Other DNA sequences in this sample translate to the same CDR3. The V gene is TRBV19, the J gene TRBJ1-5, with 11 bases identical to TRBD1. The V and J ends lost 11 bases and 4 bases, in that order; junction bases with no gene match: 7. There are 14 residues in the CDR3. Per the germline V gene, CDR1 is LNHDA and CDR2 is SQIVND (reference sequence). The CDR3 reads CAASGTGGNQPQHF. As DNA, the CDR3 is TGTGCCGCCTCCGGGACAGGGGGGAATCAGCCCCAGCATTTT.

The chain joins TRBV28 to TRBJ2-7, with 9 bases identical to TRBD1. The CDR3 is 16 amino acids. V trimming: 5 bases; J trimming: 2 bases; junction bases outside the gene matches: 10. The germline gives CDR1 MDHEN, CDR2 SYDVKM. CDR3: CASSLISGTGTYEQYF. CDR3 nucleotides: TGTGCCAGCAGTCTTATTTCCGGGACAGGGACCTACGAGCAGTACTTC. The variable domain in full, completed from reference TRBV28 and TRBJ2-7, reads DVKVTQSSRYLVKRTGEKVFLECVQDMDHENMFWYRQDPGLGLRLIYFSYDVKMKEKGDIPEGYSVSREKKERFSLILESASTNQTSMYLCASSLISGTGTYEQYFGPGTRLTVT.

The V gene is TRBV6-6, the J gene TRBJ1-3; 7 nucleotides match TRBD1. Unmatched junction bases numbered 8, after V lost 6 bases and J lost 0 bases. Germline-derived CDR1 and CDR2 are MNHNY and SVGAGI (reference sequence). The CDR3 is made up of 16 amino acids. The CDR3 spells CASRPYQGGSGNTIYF. The DNA for the CDR3 is TGTGCCAGCAGGCCATATCAGGGGGGCTCTGGAAACACCATATATTTT.

The chain uses TRBV7-8 and TRBJ2-7; possibly TRBD2 for D (5 bases). The CDR3 has 14 amino acids. V was clipped by 1 base and J by 0 bases, with 7 bases between them. Germline V gene sequence: CDR1 SGHVS, CDR2 FQNEAQ. Here the CDR3 DNA reads TGTGCCAGCAGCTTAGGGAGGAGCTCCTACGAGCAGTACTTC. It translates to CASSLGRSSYEQYF.

This chain links TRBV7-2 with TRBJ2-7, with TRBD2 matching 11 bases. There are 15 residues in the CDR3. Germline CDR1 reads SGHTA; CDR2 reads FQGNSA. V was pared by 5 bases and J by 3 bases, with 6 bases of the junction left unmatched. CDR3 coding DNA: TGTGCCAGCAGCCTCGAGACTAGCGGGAACTACGAGCAGTACTTC. Amino acids: CASSLETSGNYEQYF. The full variable domain, with the rest looked up from reference TRBV7-2 and TRBJ2-7, is GAGVSQSPSNKVTEKGKDVELRCDPISGHTALYWYRQSLGQGLEFLIYFQGNSAPDKSGLPSDRFSAERTGGSVSTLTIQRTQQEDSAVYLCASSLETSGNYEQYFGPGTRLTVT.

The chain combines TRBV7-2 with TRBJ1-2, with 8 bases aligning to TRBD1. Germline assignment: CDR1 SGHTA and CDR2 FQGNSA. This CDR3 spans 15 amino acids. The V gene end was trimmed by 1 base and the J gene end by 7 bases; junction bases not matched to a gene: 8. The CDR3 here is CASSLVPGGAGGYTF. Written as DNA, the CDR3 is TGTGCCAGCAGCTTAGTGCCAGGGGGCGCAGGTGGCTACACCTTC.

J is TRBJ2-3 and V is TRBV19, with D possibly TRBD1 on 6 matching bases. This CDR3 is built from 17 residues. CDR1 LNHDA and CDR2 SQIVND come from the germline V gene (reference sequence). The V gene lost 3 bases and the J gene lost 5 bases, with 21 bases spanning the gap. CDR3 bases: TGTGCCAGTAGTATCATTCCCCCGGGACACCCTCGAGATACGCAGTATTTT. It is translated as CASSIIPPGHPRDTQYF.

The CDR3 protein is CASSSTTGPLNQPQHF. Written as DNA, the CDR3 is TGTGCCAGCAGTTCCACGACAGGGCCCTTAAATCAGCCCCAGCATTTT. The chain couples TRBV7-2 to TRBJ1-5, with 7 bases aligning to TRBD1. Trimming at V came to 6 bases and at J to 4 bases, leaving 12 bases not matched to a gene. The CDR3 sequence is 16 residues long. Germline V gene lookup returns CDR1 SGHTA and CDR2 FQGNSA.

V gene TRBV27 combines with J gene TRBJ2-7, with a possible D match to TRBD2 (5 bases). This CDR3 has 13 amino acids. V was clipped by 5 bases and J by 3 bases, with 11 bases between them. Germline CDR1 is MNHEY and CDR2 is SMNVEV (reference sequence). This CDR3 is CASSPRDYYEQYF. The CDR3, as DNA: TGTGCCAGCAGTCCGAGGGATTACTACGAGCAGTACTTC.

This CDR3 is CASSYELNQPQHF. CDR3 sequence (DNA): TGTGCCAGCAGCTATGAACTCAATCAGCCCCAGCATTTT. The chain uses TRBV7-2 and TRBJ1-5, with D hard to call. V was trimmed by 4 bases and J by 3 bases, leaving 7 bases between them. Germline loops: CDR1 SGHTA, CDR2 FQGNSA. This CDR3 has 13 residues.

V usage is TRBV7-9 and J usage is TRBJ2-7, with D perhaps matching TRBD2 (7 bases). The CDR3 sequence is 15 residues long. V was cut by 4 bases and J by 0 bases, with 13 bases left in between. The V gene's germline CDR1 is SEHNR and CDR2 FQNEAQ (reference sequence). CDR3 sequence reads: CASSWEGHRSYEQYF. For the CDR3, the DNA is TGTGCCAGCAGCTGGGAGGGACATCGCTCCTACGAGCAGTACTTC.

The chain joins TRBV9 to TRBJ2-5; possible D gene TRBD1, 6 bases. V was clipped by 1 base and J by 5 bases, with 12 bases between them. The germline V gene encodes CDR1 SGDLS and CDR2 YYNGEE. The length of the CDR3 is 14 residues. The CDR3 DNA sequence: TGTGCCAGCAGCGTATTAGGGGGTCCCGAGACCCAGTACTTC. Translation gives CASSVLGGPETQYF.

The chain links TRBV18 to TRBJ2-7, with D possibly matching TRBD1 (5 bases). Germline CDR1 reads KGHSH; CDR2 reads LQKENI. Trimming shortened V by 3 bases and J by 3 bases, and 15 bases separated the two germline ends. This CDR3 region has 15 residues. The CDR3 nucleotides are TGTGCCAGCTCACCTAGGGAAACAGGTTTCTACGAGCAGTACTTC. Protein sequence: CASSPRETGFYEQYF.

The CDR3 loop is CATSRKGQGLGKAYEQYF. Written as DNA, the CDR3 is TGTGCCACCAGCAGAAAGGGACAGGGTCTTGGAAAAGCCTACGAGCAGTACTTC. The chain joins TRBV15 to TRBJ2-7; TRBD1 matches 9 bases. The J segment lost 2 bases and the V segment lost 2 bases, leaving 13 bases of the junction unmatched. Germline assignment: CDR1 LNHNV and CDR2 YYDKDF (reference sequence). The CDR3 length is 18 residues.

The V call is TRBV7-6, the J call TRBJ2-1; 9 nucleotides line up with TRBD2. The CDR3 covers 15 residues. From germline, CDR1 is SGHVS and CDR2 FNYEAQ. The V and J ends lost 1 base and 10 bases, in that order; junction bases with no gene match: 8. CDR3 in amino acids: CASSLVSGRAGEQFF. Here the CDR3 DNA reads TGTGCCAGCAGCTTAGTTAGCGGGAGAGCCGGAGAGCAGTTCTTC. The full variable domain, rest sourced from reference TRBV7-6 and TRBJ2-1, is GAGVSQSPRYKVTKRGQDVALRCDPISGHVSLYWYRQALGQGPEFLTYFNYEAQQDKSGLPNDRFSAERPEGSISTLTIQRTEQRDSAMYRCASSLVSGRAGEQFFGPGTRLTVL.

This rearrangement joins TRBV3-1 (or the pseudogene TRBV3-2) to TRBJ1-3; D may be TRBD1 (6 bases). The CDR3 length is 16 residues. V lost 1 base, J lost 3 bases, and 13 bases lay in between. CDR1 is LGHDT, CDR2 YNNKEL, per germline (reference sequence). The CDR3 DNA reads TGTGCCAGCAGCCAAGTCCCAGGGGAACTTGGAAACACCATATATTTT. Translated: CASSQVPGELGNTIYF.

The V call is TRBV7-9, the J call TRBJ1-1; D might be TRBD1 (6 bases). The V gene lost 6 bases and the J gene lost 7 bases, with 15 bases spanning the gap. This CDR3 is built from 13 residues. The germline gives CDR1 SEHNR, CDR2 FQNEAQ (reference sequence). The DNA of the CDR3 is TGTGCCAGCAGTTTGGGAGTAGGGGGTGAAGCTTTCTTT. Translation gives CASSLGVGGEAFF. The full variable domain, completed using reference TRBV7-9 and TRBJ1-1, is DTGVSQNPRHKITKRGQNVTFRCDPISEHNRLYWYRQTLGQGPEFLTYFQNEAQLEKSRLLSDRFSAERPKGSFSTLEIQRTEQGDSAMYLCASSLGVGGEAFFGQGTRLTVV.

The V and J genes are TRBV7-9 and TRBJ1-1; a weak D match, TRBD1 (6 bases). V lost 4 bases, J lost 4 bases, and 16 bases lay in between. CDR1 is SEHNR, CDR2 FQNEAQ, per germline (reference sequence). This CDR3 contains 15 residues. The CDR3 spells CASSSSPHRATEAFF. DNA for the CDR3: TGTGCCAGCAGCTCCAGCCCCCACAGGGCCACTGAAGCTTTCTTT.

This chain links TRBV24-1 with TRBJ2-5; the D gene is possibly TRBD2 (5 bases). There are 12 residues in the CDR3. V lost 4 bases, J lost 14 bases, and 16 bases lay in between. CDR1 and CDR2 (germline): KGHDR, SFDVKD. The CDR3 bases are TGTGCCACCAGTGACCAAACCGGGGAAAGCTACTTC. Its translation is CATSDQTGESYF.

The genes are TRBV19 and TRBJ2-5; the match to TRBD1 covers 7 bases. The length of the CDR3 is 14 residues. Germline trimming cut 5 bases from V and 2 bases from J; bases unmatched to any gene: 5. The germline gives CDR1 LNHDA, CDR2 SQIVND (reference sequence). As DNA, the CDR3 is TGTGCCAGTAGTTTTCGACAGGGTCAAGAGACCCAGTACTTC. This gives the protein CASSFRQGQETQYF.

This clone has a single count. This chain connects TRBV5-4 to TRBJ2-1; 9 bases agree with TRBD2. V shed 6 bases and J 7 bases; nucleotides not matched to a gene: 8. The CDR3 runs to 14 residues. CDR1 is SGHNT and CDR2 is YYREEE in the germline V gene (reference sequence). CDR3 DNA: TGTGCCAGCACCCGGGAACTAGCGGGTAATGAGCAGTTCTTC. This gives the protein CASTRELAGNEQFF.

The V call is TRBV6-5, the J call TRBJ2-4, with 7 bases lining up with TRBD1. Germline V lookup: CDR1 MNHEY, CDR2 SVGAGI. The CDR3 sequence is 13 residues long. V lost 6 bases, J lost 9 bases, and 8 bases stayed unmatched. In nucleotides, the CDR3 is TGTGCCAGCAGCGAGGGACAGAGCCCCATTCAGTACTTC. Translated, it gives CASSEGQSPIQYF.